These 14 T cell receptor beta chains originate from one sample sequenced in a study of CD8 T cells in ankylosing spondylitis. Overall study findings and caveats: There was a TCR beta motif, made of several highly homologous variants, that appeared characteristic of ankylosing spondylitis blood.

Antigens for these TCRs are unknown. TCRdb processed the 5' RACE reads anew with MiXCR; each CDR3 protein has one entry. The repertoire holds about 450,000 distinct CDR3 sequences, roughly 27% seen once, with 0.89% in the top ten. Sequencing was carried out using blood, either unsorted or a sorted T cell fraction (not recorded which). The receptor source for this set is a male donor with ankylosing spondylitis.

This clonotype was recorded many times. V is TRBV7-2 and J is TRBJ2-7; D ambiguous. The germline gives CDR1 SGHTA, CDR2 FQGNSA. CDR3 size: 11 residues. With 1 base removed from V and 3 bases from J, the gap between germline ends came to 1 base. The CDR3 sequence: CASSLDYEQYF. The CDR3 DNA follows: TGTGCCAGCAGCTTAGACTACGAGCAGTACTTC. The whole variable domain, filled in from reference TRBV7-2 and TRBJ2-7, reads GAGVSQSPSNKVTEKGKDVELRCDPISGHTALYWYRQSLGQGLEFLIYFQGNSAPDKSGLPSDRFSAERTGGSVSTLTIQRTQQEDSAVYLCASSLDYEQYFGPGTRLTVT.

CDR3 protein: CSVVPSVYEQFF. The CDR3 DNA reads TGCAGCGTTGTCCCTAGTGTATACGAGCAGTTCTTC. V and J are TRBV29-1 and TRBJ2-1; unclear D gene. Trimming removed 4 bases at V and 10 bases at J, with 14 bases between. This CDR3 region has 12 residues. The germline CDR1 and CDR2 sequences are SQVTM and ANQGSEA.

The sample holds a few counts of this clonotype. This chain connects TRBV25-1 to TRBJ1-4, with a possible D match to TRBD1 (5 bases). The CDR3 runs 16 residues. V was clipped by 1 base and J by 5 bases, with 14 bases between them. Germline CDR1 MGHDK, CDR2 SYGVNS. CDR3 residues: CASSEWGRASNEKLFF. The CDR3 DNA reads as TGTGCCAGCAGTGAATGGGGCAGGGCCTCGAATGAAAAACTGTTTTTT.

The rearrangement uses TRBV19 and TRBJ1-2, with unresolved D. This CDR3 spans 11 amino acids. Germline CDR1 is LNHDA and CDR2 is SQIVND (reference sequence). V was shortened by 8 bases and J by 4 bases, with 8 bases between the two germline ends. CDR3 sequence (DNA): TGTGCCAGTCGACAAGGCTATGGCTACACCTTC. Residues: CASRQGYGYTF.

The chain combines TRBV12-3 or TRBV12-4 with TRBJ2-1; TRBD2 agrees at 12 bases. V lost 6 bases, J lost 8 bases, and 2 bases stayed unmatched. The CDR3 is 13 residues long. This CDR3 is CASRLAGGHEQFF. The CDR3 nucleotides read TGTGCCAGCAGACTAGCGGGAGGACATGAGCAGTTCTTC.

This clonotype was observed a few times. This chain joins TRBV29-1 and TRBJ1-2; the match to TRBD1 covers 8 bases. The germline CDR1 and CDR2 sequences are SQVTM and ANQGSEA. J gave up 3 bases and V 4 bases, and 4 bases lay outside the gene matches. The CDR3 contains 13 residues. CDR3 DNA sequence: TGCAGCGTTGGAGACAGGGGATACTATGGCTACACCTTC. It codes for CSVGDRGYYGYTF.

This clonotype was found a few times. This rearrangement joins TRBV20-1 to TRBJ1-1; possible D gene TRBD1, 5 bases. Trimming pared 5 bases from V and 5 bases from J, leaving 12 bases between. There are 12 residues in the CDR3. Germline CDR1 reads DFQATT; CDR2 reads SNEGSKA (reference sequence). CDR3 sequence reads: CSAARGGTEAFF. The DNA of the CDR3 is TGCAGTGCTGCCCGGGGGGGGACTGAAGCTTTCTTT.

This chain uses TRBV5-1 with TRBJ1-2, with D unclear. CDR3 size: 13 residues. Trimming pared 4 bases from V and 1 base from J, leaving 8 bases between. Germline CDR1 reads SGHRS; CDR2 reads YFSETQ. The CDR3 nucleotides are TGCGCCAGCAGCGCAGGCGATAACTATGGCTACACCTTC. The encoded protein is CASSAGDNYGYTF.

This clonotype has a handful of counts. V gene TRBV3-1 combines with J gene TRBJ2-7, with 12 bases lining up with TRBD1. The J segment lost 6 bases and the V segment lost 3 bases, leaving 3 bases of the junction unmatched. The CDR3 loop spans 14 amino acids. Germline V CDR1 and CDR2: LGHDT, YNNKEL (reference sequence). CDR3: CASSQGTGGSEQYV. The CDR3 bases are TGTGCCAGCAGCCAGGGGACAGGGGGCTCCGAGCAGTACGTC.

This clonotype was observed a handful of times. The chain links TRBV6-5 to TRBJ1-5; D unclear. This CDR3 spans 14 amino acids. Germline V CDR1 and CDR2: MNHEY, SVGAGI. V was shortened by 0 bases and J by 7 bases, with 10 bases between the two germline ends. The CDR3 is CASSYSRVGQPQHF. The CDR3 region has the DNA TGTGCCAGCAGTTACTCAAGGGTAGGACAGCCCCAGCATTTT.

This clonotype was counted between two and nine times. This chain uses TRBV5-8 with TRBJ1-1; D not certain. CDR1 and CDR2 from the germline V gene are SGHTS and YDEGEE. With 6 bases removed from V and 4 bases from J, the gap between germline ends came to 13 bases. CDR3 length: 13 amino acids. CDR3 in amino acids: CASTPGRSTEAFF. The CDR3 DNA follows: TGTGCCAGCACACCCGGGAGAAGCACTGAAGCTTTCTTT.

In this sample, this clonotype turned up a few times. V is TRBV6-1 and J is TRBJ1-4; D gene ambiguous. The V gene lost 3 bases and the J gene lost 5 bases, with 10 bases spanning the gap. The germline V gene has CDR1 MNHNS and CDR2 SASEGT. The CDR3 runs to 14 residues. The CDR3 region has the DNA TGTGCCAGCAGTGACTGGTACGGGAATGAAAAACTGTTTTTT. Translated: CASSDWYGNEKLFF.

The DNA of the CDR3 is TGTGCCAGCAGCACTAAGCCGGGGGATGAGCAGTTCTTC. Its translation is CASSTKPGDEQFF. This chain connects TRBV11-2 to TRBJ2-1; D possibly corresponds to TRBD2 (6 bases). Trimming removed 5 bases from V and 8 bases from J, with 13 bases in between. The CDR3 has 13 residues. CDR1 is SGHAT and CDR2 is FQNNGV in the germline V gene.

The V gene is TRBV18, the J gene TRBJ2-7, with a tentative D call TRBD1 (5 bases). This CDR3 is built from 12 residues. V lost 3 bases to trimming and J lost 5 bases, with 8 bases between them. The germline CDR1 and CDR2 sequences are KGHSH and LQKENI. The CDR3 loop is CASSPSGHEQYV. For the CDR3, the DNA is TGTGCCAGCTCACCCTCAGGGCACGAGCAGTACGTC.